The clone carrying this T cell receptor beta chain was seen once. The protocol was immunoSEQ multiplex PCR, while the TCRdb copy is restricted to in-frame clones and leaves out a portion. This table holds about 220,000 clones, approximately 80% found once. The record originates from a study of blood T cell repertoires in COVID-19. Trimming pared 6 bases from V and 8 bases from J, leaving 11 bases between. CDR1 is DFQATT, CDR2 SNEGSKA, per germline (reference sequence). The CDR3 is 11 amino acids. The TCR was taken from a middle-aged woman with acute COVID-19. This chain connects TRBV20-1 to TRBJ2-1; tentative D call: TRBD1 (6 bases). Sequencing input: PBMCs or T cells enriched from blood (not recorded which). The CDR3: CSARQVDEQFF. CDR3 DNA sequence: TGCAGTGCGAGACAGGTCGATGAGCAGTTCTTC.